This T cell receptor (beta chain) stems from a study of T cell responses to AZD1222 COVID-19 vaccine (dated by TCRdb to the early 2020s). About the study as a whole: AZD1222 recipients given second doses at about 4 weeks or at about 12 weeks were pooled, since spike-specific TCR depth and breadth were not found to differ between the two schedules. A total of 233 trial participants underwent TCR sequencing, of whom about 210 received two doses of AZD1222 and some 25 received two doses of the MenACWY control vaccine. Enrollment into the trials was organized by age into subgroups of 18-55, 56-69 and 70-plus years, and those subgroups contained roughly 150, 30 and 60 TCR-sequenced participants, respectively.

This specimen's time point label, per the study, means: baseline before first vaccination. Vaccinee samples were obtained from the UK trials COV001 and COV002, which included a single-blind randomized controlled phase 2/3 trial of AZD1222 (ChAdOx1 nCoV-19) in healthy adults. For TCRbeta chain sequencing, PBMC samples were collected from trial participants at day 0 and at day 28 after the second dose. What the work shows at the level of the full study, not this receptor alone: Reportedly, close to half of the unique spike-specific TCRs recognized epitopes lying outside the regions that are mutated in the B.1.351 and B.1.1.7 variants. Participants were mostly white British and included more females than males, and it was suggested by the authors that clonal diversity may have been underestimated. In the small 56-69-year group, the increase in depth fell short of significance, most likely because of low power. CD4 TCRs associated with the vaccine covered the entire spike protein, and the dominant responses were in regions 160-218 and 743-854. Because no day 14 peak-response samples were available, repertoires were characterized only after the peak T cell response. A significant rise in spike-specific TCR breadth and depth was observed after two AZD1222 doses relative to day 0 and relative to MenACWY recipients. Conclusions about previously exposed vaccinees were limited because only a handful of AZD1222 recipients were SARS-CoV-2 seropositive at baseline.

The CDR3 regions of human TCRbeta chains were subjected to immunosequencing. The paper's data handling went like this. Repertoire TCRs were matched against a reference library of SARS-CoV-2-specific TCRs generated with the MIRA antigen-specificity platform. Breadth was defined as the fraction of unique TCRs that were SARS-CoV-2-associated, and depth was defined as the fraction of total T cells that were SARS-CoV-2-associated. Using the MIRA data, each spike-specific TCR was assigned both to the spike region to which the TCR was reactive and to a CD4 or CD8 class. Log10-transformed breadth and depth values were compared by one-way ANOVA with Sidak's multiple comparisons tests. The table comes from immuneACCESS by way of TCRdb, which keeps in-frame sequences with V and J called. Part of the clones is missing from these tables; in studies checked, under half for an unresolved V gene and the rest for unknown reasons. Clone size and the V and J calls come from that table; the DNA yielded D and trimming. The sample table contains roughly 170,000 clones; only one count was recorded for about 90% of them. Jointly, the top ten make up approximately 0.49% of the sample.

Notes on this clone: Its target antigen remains unknown. No quality values exist for individual bases; no much larger clone is one base distant.

The receptor was derived from an adult in good health. Sequenced here: peripheral blood, sampled on day 0 of AZD1222 vaccination.

The CDR3 has the sequence CASSLQRGRSSYNEQFF. The DNA reads as follows: TGTGCCAGCAGCTTACAAAGGGGGAGGAGCTCCTACAATGAGCAGTTCTTC. The chain is made from TRBV7-8 and TRBJ2-1; the D segment may tentatively be TRBD1 or TRBD2, each giving 6 matched bases. CDR1 and CDR2 (SGHVS, FQNEAQ) derive from the germline V gene. The germline ends are 14 bases apart after V is trimmed by 2 bases and J by 0 bases. The CDR3 sequence holds 17 residues, the cysteine and phenylalanine included. Only the CDR3 region is kept as DNA, spanning 51 bases read in frame from base 1.